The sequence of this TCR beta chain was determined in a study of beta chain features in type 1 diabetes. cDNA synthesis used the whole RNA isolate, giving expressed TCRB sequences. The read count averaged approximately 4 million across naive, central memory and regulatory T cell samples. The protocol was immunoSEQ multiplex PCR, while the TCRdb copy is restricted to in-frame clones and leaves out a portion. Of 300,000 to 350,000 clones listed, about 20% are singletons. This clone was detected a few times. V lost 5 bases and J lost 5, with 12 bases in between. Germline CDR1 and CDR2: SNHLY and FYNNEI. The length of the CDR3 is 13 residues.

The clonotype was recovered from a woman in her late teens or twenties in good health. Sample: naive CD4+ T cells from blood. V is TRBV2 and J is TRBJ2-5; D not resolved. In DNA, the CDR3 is TGTGCCAGCAGTCCCGAGGCTGGCGAGACCCAGTACTTC. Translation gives CASSPEAGETQYF. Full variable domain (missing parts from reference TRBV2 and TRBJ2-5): EPEVTQTPSHQVTQMGQEVILRCVPISNHLYFYWYRQILGQKVEFLVSFYNNEISEKSEIFDDQFSVERPDGSNFTLKIRSTKLEDSAMYFCASSPEAGETQYFGPGTRLLVL.